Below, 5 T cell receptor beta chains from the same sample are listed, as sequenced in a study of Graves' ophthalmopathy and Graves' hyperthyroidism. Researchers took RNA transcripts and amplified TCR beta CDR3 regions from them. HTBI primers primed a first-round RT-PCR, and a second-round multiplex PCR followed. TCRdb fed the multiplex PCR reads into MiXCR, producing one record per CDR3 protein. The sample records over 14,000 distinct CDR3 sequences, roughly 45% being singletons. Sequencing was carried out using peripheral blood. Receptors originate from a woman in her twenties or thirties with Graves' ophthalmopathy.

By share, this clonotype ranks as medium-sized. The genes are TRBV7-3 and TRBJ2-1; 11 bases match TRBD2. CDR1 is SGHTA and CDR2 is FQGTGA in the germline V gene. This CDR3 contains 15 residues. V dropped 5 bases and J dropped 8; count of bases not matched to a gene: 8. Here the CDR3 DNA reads TGTGCCAGCAGCCCGGCCCTAGCGGGAGGATATGAGCAGTTCTTC. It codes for CASSPALAGGYEQFF. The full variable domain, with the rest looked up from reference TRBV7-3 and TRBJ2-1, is GAGVSQTPSNKVTEKGKYVELRCDPISGHTALYWYRQSLGQGPEFLIYFQGTGAADDSGLPNDRFFAVRPEGSVSTLKIQRTERGDSAVYLCASSPALAGGYEQFFGPGTRLTVL.

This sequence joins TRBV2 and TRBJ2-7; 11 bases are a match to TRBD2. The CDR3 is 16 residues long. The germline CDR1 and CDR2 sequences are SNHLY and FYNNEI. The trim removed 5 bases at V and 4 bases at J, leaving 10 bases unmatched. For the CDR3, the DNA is TGTGCCAGCAGTAACCCTCAACGGACTAGCGGGTACGAGCAGTACTTC. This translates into CASSNPQRTSGYEQYF.

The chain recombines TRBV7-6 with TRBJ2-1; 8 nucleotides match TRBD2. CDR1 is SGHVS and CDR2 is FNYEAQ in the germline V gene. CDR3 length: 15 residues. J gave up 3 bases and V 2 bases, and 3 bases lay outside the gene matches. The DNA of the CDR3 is TGTGCCAGCAGCTTAAGTCGGGAGGGCTACAATGAGCAGTTCTTC. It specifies CASSLSREGYNEQFF.

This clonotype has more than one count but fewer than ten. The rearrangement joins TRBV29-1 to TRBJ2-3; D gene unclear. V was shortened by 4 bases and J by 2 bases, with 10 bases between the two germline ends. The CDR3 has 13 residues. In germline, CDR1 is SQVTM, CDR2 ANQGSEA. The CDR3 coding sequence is TGCAGCGTTGCCCTAGGGTACACAGATACGCAGTATTTT. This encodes CSVALGYTDTQYF.

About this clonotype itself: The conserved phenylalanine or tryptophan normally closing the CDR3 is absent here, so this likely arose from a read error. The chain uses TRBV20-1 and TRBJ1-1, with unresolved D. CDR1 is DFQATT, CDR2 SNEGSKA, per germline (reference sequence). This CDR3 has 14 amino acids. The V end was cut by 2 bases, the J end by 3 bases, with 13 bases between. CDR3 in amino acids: CSARHTYLDTEAFY. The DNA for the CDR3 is TGCAGTGCTAGACACACATACCTGGACACTGAAGCTTTCTAT.